This TCR beta chain was obtained from a study of cytomegalovirus exposure and HLA in healthy donors. Study-level findings and limits: A later analysis found common viral pathogens apparently linked to several of the most significant clusters.

The length of the CDR3 is 15 residues. Germline CDR1 SEHNR, CDR2 FQNEAQ (reference sequence). V shed 0 bases, J shed 5 bases, and the junction held 4 bases outside the gene matches. PCR involved 60 Vbeta and 13 Jbeta primers. The repertoire was sequenced with immunoSEQ multiplex PCR; TCRdb's copy has only in-frame clones and lacks some. The sample includes roughly 130,000 clones, roughly four fifths of them seen just once. Regarding this clone: What it binds is unknown.

The TCR sequence derives from a woman in her forties or fifties in good health and CMV-seropositive. The V call is TRBV7-9, the J call TRBJ2-3, with 8 bases matching TRBD2. Material: PBMCs. The CDR3 reads CASSLAASGQDTQYF. Written as DNA, the CDR3 is TGTGCCAGCAGCTTAGCGGCTAGCGGGCAAGATACGCAGTATTTT.